These T cell receptor beta chains were read from a single sample in a study of T cell repertoires in cytomegalovirus infection. Which antigens these TCRs recognize remains unknown. TCRdb re-called the reads through MiXCR, storing one row per CDR3 protein. The repertoire includes a few hundred thousand distinct CDR3 sequences, around two fifths of them detected once, and around 50% sits in the top ten. The sample in question was cultured PBMCs, obtained from culture after CMV antigen stimulation. Source of these receptors: a human donor in good health (CMV status not recorded). Some clones in this sample may be carry-over from other donors' samples. CDR3s include the opening cysteine and the closing phenylalanine or tryptophan. D genes are given only for firm matches. Only part of the rows carry a size: once, few, many, or a class if the clone is expanded.

V gene,J gene,clone size,D gene,CDR3 protein,CDR3 DNA
TRBV28,TRBJ1-4,NA,NA,CASSLQGPTNEKLFF,TGTGCCAGCAGTCTACAGGGTCCAACTAATGAAAAACTGTTTTTT
TRBV2,TRBJ1-6,NA,NA,CASSEYGSPLHF,TGTGCCAGCAGTGAATATGGGTCACCCCTCCACTTT
TRBV7-2,TRBJ2-2,NA,NA,CASRPTGPGELFF,TGTGCCAGCAGACCTACAGGGCCCGGGGAGCTGTTTTTT
TRBV11-2,TRBJ2-4,NA,NA,CASSLGLIQYF,TGTGCCAGCAGCTTAGGGCTCATTCAGTACTTC
TRBV7-8,TRBJ2-5,few,TRBD2,CASSPYGGGAETQYF,TGTGCCAGCAGCCCGTACGGCGGGGGGGCGGAGACCCAGTACTTC
TRBV27,TRBJ2-2,once,NA,CASSTNWSGELFF,TGTGCCAGCAGTACGAACTGGAGCGGGGAGCTGTTTTTT
TRBV28,TRBJ1-6,NA,NA,CASSVSSPLHF,TGTGCCAGCAGTGTCAGTTCACCCCTCCACTTT
TRBV7-2,TRBJ2-7,NA,NA,CASSPGGAQSYEQYF,TGTGCCAGCAGCCCGGGGGGCGCACAATCCTACGAGCAGTACTTC
TRBV27,TRBJ2-1,NA,TRBD2,CASSFRGWDGGAIEQFF,TGTGCCAGCAGTTTTAGGGGGTGGGACGGGGGGGCCATTGAGCAGTTCTTC
TRBV7-4,TRBJ1-2,few,NA,CASSLEMNYGYTF,TGTGCCAGCAGCTTAGAGATGAACTATGGCTACACCTTC
TRBV5-4,TRBJ2-1,NA,TRBD2,CASSPSGDSYNEQFF,TGTGCCAGCAGCCCTAGCGGTGACTCCTACAATGAGCAGTTCTTC
TRBV2,TRBJ1-1,once,NA,CASSDKYRNTEAFF,TGTGCCAGCAGTGATAAATACAGGAACACTGAAGCTTTCTTT
TRBV7-9,TRBJ2-1,many,NA,CASSLVNSLWEQFF,TGTGCCAGCAGCTTAGTCAACTCCCTCTGGGAGCAGTTCTTC
TRBV11-2,TRBJ1-1,few,NA,CASSLFTDFWVQAFF,TGTGCCAGCAGCTTATTTACCGACTTCTGGGTTCAGGCTTTCTTT
TRBV12-3/TRBV12-4,TRBJ2-1,NA,TRBD2,CASSLQGGSYNEQFF,TGTGCCAGCAGTTTACAGGGAGGGTCCTACAATGAGCAGTTCTTC
TRBV7-2,TRBJ2-3,few,TRBD1,CASSFDRGSTDTQYF,TGTGCCAGCAGCTTCGACAGGGGAAGCACAGATACGCAGTATTTT
TRBV7-9,TRBJ1-5,NA,NA,CASRSLDFVEPPYSNQPQHF,TGTGCCAGCAGGAGCTTAGATTTTGTGGAACCCCCTTATAGCAATCAGCCCCAGCATTTT
TRBV11-3,TRBJ2-2,few,NA,CASSERSAGELFF,TGTGCCAGCAGCGAGAGGTCGGCCGGGGAGCTGTTTTTT
TRBV15,TRBJ2-5,NA,NA,CATSRDTGAETQYF,TGTGCCACCAGCAGAGATACCGGGGCGGAGACCCAGTACTTC
TRBV18,TRBJ2-7,NA,TRBD2,CASSRRAAGEQYF,TGTGCCAGCTCACGGAGGGCAGCGGGAGAGCAGTACTTC
TRBV27,TRBJ1-1,few,TRBD1,CATIGPGGTEAFF,TGTGCCACCATTGGCCCAGGGGGGACTGAAGCTTTCTTT
TRBV6-2/TRBV6-3,TRBJ2-3,few,NA,CASSYSTPPDTQYF,TGTGCCAGCAGTTACTCGACCCCGCCGGATACGCAGTATTTT
TRBV7-8,TRBJ1-4,NA,TRBD1,CATGTGGATNEKLFF,TGTGCCACCGGGACAGGGGGTGCAACTAATGAAAAACTGTTTTTT
TRBV11-2,TRBJ2-7,NA,NA,CASSLYAGAYEQYF,TGTGCCAGCAGCTTATATGCAGGGGCCTACGAGCAGTACTTC
TRBV12-5,TRBJ2-7,NA,NA,CASGPGGQLAAYEQYF,TGTGCTAGTGGTCCTGGAGGGCAACTAGCCGCCTACGAGCAGTACTTC
TRBV7-2,TRBJ2-7,few,NA,CASSLYLQQYEQYF,TGTGCCAGCAGCTTATACCTACAGCAGTACGAGCAGTACTTC
TRBV7-9,TRBJ2-5,NA,NA,CASSFSAGETQYF,TGTGCCAGCAGCTTCTCTGCAGGGGAGACCCAGTACTTC
TRBV7-2,TRBJ2-5,NA,TRBD2,CASSLAGAVFGLEQETQYF,TGTGCCAGCAGCTTAGCTGGGGCCGTGTTCGGACTAGAACAAGAGACCCAGTACTTC
TRBV11-2,TRBJ2-2,few,NA,CASSFGGTNTGELFF,TGTGCCAGCAGCTTCGGCGGGACGAACACCGGGGAGCTGTTTTTT
TRBV7-8,TRBJ2-7,NA,NA,CASSLGVLASYEQYF,TGTGCCAGCAGCTTAGGCGTTCTTGCCTCCTACGAGCAGTACTTC
TRBV2,TRBJ2-7,NA,NA,CASRRGTEAYEQYF,TGTGCCAGCAGGCGCGGGACAGAAGCTTACGAGCAGTACTTC
TRBV7-2,TRBJ2-5,NA,NA,CASSPFQGTQYF,TGTGCCAGCAGCCCCTTCCAGGGGACCCAGTACTTC
TRBV7-2,TRBJ1-2,few,NA,CASSLEVGPNGYTF,TGTGCCAGCAGCTTAGAGGTGGGCCCCAATGGCTACACCTTC
TRBV5-1,TRBJ1-1,few,NA,CASSLVATGDTEAFF,TGCGCCAGCAGCTTGGTGGCTACAGGTGACACTGAAGCTTTCTTT
TRBV7-6,TRBJ1-2,few,NA,CASSPRRDYGYTF,TGTGCCAGCAGCCCGCGGCGGGATTATGGCTACACCTTC
TRBV12-5,TRBJ2-1,many,NA,CASGLVRDGESSYNEQFF,TGTGCTAGTGGTTTGGTACGGGACGGGGAGAGCTCCTACAATGAGCAGTTCTTC
TRBV5-4,TRBJ2-1,NA,TRBD1,CASSSPRDSAYNEQFF,TGTGCCAGCAGTTCACCCCGGGACAGTGCCTACAATGAGCAGTTCTTC
TRBV12-3/TRBV12-4,TRBJ2-3,NA,NA,CASSFGPADTQYF,TGTGCCAGCAGTTTCGGCCCGGCGGATACGCAGTATTTT
TRBV7-2,TRBJ2-5,many,NA,CASSFSEETQYF,TGTGCCAGCAGCTTTTCCGAAGAGACCCAGTACTTC
TRBV7-2,TRBJ1-6,NA,NA,CASSLSGGFSYNSPLHF,TGTGCCAGCAGCCTTAGTGGGGGATTCTCCTATAATTCACCCCTCCACTTT
TRBV20-1,TRBJ2-5,NA,NA,CSAPAGREGLKETQYF,TGCAGTGCTCCCGCCGGCAGAGAGGGATTGAAGGAGACCCAGTACTTC
TRBV6-5,TRBJ1-3,NA,NA,CASRPTGHGNTIYF,TGTGCCAGCAGGCCGACAGGTCACGGAAACACCATATATTTT
TRBV6-1,TRBJ2-7,NA,NA,CASSEAEEYF,TGTGCCAGCAGTGAAGCGGAGGAGTACTTC
TRBV7-7,TRBJ1-4,few,NA,CASSPSAAQGGDEKLFF,TGTGCCAGCAGCCCCTCGGCGGCACAGGGTGGGGATGAAAAACTGTTTTTT
TRBV12-3/TRBV12-4,TRBJ1-5,NA,TRBD1,CASSLGTGSQPQHF,TGTGCCAGCAGTTTAGGGACAGGGAGTCAGCCCCAGCATTTT
TRBV12-3/TRBV12-4,TRBJ2-4,few,TRBD1,CASSPQGLAKNIQYF,TGTGCCAGCAGTCCACAGGGGCTAGCCAAAAACATTCAGTACTTC
TRBV12-3/TRBV12-4,TRBJ2-3,NA,NA,CASSPPAGLGTDTQYF,TGTGCCAGCAGCCCCCCGGCGGGGTTGGGCACAGATACGCAGTATTTT
TRBV7-9,TRBJ1-4,many,TRBD1,CASSLGDRTFEKLFF,TGTGCCAGCAGCTTGGGGGACAGGACCTTTGAAAAACTGTTTTTT
TRBV7-6,TRBJ2-7,few,NA,CASSLVYQEQYF,TGTGCCAGCAGCTTAGTATACCAGGAGCAGTACTTC
TRBV2,TRBJ1-5,NA,NA,CASIANRERQPQHF,TGTGCCAGCATAGCGAATAGGGAACGGCAGCCCCAGCATTTT
TRBV20-1,TRBJ2-1,NA,TRBD1,CSARKGTGAEFF,TGCAGTGCTAGAAAAGGGACAGGGGCGGAGTTCTTC
TRBV7-6,TRBJ2-1,NA,TRBD1,CASSAWLGDRGRSNEQFF,TGTGCCAGCAGCGCGTGGCTGGGGGACAGGGGGCGCAGCAATGAGCAGTTCTTC
TRBV7-2,TRBJ1-4,many,NA,CASSFTISYEKLFF,TGTGCCAGCAGCTTCACCATTTCGTATGAAAAACTGTTTTTT